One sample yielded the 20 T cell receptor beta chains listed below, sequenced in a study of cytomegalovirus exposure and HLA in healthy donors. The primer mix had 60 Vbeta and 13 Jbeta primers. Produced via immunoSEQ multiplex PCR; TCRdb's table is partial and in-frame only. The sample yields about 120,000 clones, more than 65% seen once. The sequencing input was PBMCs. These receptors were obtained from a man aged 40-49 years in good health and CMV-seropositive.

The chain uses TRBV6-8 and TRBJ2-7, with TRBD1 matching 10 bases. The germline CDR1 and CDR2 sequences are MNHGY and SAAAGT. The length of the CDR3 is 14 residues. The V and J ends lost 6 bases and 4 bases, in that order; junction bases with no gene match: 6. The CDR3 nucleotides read TGTGCCAGCAGAATCGGGGACAGGGGTTACGAGCAGTACTTC. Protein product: CASRIGDRGYEQYF.

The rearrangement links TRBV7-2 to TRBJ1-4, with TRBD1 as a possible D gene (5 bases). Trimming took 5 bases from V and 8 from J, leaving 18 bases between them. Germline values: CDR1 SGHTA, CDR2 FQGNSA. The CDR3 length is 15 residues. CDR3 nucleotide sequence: TGTGCCAGCAGCCTAGTCGGCGGGGGTAAGGAAAAACTGTTTTTT. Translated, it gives CASSLVGGGKEKLFF.

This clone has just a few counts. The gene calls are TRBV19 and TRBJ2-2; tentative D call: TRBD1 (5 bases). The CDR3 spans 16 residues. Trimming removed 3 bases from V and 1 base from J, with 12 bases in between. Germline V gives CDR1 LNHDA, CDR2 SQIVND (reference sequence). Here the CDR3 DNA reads TGTGCCAGTAGTATTAGACAGTATGAGAACACCGGGGAGCTGTTTTTT. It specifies CASSIRQYENTGELFF.

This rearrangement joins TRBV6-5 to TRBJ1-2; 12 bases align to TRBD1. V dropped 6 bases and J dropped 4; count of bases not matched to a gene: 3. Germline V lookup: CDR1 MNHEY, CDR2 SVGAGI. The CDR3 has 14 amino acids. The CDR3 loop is CASRRDRGLYGYTF. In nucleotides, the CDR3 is TGTGCCAGCAGGCGGGACAGGGGGCTCTATGGCTACACCTTC.

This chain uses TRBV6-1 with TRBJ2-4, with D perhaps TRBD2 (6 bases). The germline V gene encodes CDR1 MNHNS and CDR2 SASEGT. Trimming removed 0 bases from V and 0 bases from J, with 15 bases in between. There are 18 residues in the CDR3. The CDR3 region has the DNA TGTGCCAGCAGTGAAGCTGTGGGGGGTACTCTAGCCAAAAACATTCAGTACTTC. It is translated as CASSEAVGGTLAKNIQYF.

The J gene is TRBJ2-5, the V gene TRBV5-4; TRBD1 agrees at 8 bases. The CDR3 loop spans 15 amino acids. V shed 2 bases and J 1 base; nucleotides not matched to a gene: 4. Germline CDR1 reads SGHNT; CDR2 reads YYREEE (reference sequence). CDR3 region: CASSLTQGAQETQYF. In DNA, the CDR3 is TGTGCCAGCAGCTTAACGCAGGGGGCCCAAGAGACCCAGTACTTC.

The CDR3 here is CASSAGTGGLTEAFF. The CDR3 DNA sequence: TGTGCCAGCAGCGCCGGGACAGGGGGTCTCACTGAAGCTTTCTTT. The chain is built from TRBV6-1 and TRBJ1-1, with 11 bases that match TRBD1. The CDR3 runs to 15 residues. V was clipped by 6 bases and J by 4 bases; unmatched bases: 7. Germline assignment: CDR1 MNHNS and CDR2 SASEGT.

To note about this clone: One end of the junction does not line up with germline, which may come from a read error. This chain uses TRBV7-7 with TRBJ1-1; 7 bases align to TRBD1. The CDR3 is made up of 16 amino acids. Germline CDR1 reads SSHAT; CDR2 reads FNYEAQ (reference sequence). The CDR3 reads CASSNLGQPLNTEAFF. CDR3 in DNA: TGTGCTAGCAGCAACTTGGGACAGCCCTTGAACACTGAAGCTTTCTTT.

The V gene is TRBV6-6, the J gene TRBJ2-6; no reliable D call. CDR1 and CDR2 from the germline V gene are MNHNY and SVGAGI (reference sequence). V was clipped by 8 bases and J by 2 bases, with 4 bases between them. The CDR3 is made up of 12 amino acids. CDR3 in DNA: TGTGCCAGCCTAGCTGGGGCCAACGTCCTGACTTTC. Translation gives CASLAGANVLTF.

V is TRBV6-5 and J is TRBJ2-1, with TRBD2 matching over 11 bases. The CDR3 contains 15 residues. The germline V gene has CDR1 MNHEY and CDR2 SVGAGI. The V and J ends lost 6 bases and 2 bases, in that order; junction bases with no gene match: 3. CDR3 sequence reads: CASRRLAGTYNEQFF. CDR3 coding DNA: TGTGCCAGCAGGCGACTAGCGGGGACCTACAATGAGCAGTTCTTC.

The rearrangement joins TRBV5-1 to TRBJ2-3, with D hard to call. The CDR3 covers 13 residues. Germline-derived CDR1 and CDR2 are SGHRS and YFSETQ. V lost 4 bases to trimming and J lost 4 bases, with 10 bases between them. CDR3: CASSPRGPDTQYF. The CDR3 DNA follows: TGCGCCAGCAGCCCACGAGGCCCAGATACGCAGTATTTT.

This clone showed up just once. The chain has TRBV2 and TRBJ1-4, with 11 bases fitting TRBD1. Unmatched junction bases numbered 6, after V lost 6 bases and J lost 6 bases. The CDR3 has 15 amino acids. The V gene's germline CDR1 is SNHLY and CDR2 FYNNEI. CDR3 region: CASREDRGRDEKLFF. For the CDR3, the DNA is TGTGCCAGCAGGGAGGACAGGGGGCGGGATGAAAAACTGTTTTTT. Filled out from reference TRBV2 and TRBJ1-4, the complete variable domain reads EPEVTQTPSHQVTQMGQEVILRCVPISNHLYFYWYRQILGQKVEFLVSFYNNEISEKSEIFDDQFSVERPDGSNFTLKIRSTKLEDSAMYFCASREDRGRDEKLFFGSGTQLSVL.

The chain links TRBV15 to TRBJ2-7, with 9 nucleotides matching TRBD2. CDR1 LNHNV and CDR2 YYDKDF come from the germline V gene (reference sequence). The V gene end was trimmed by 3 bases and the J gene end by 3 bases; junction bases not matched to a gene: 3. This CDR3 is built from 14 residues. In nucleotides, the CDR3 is TGTGCCACCAGCAGGGGCGGGGGGGACTACGAGCAGTACTTC. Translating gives CATSRGGGDYEQYF.

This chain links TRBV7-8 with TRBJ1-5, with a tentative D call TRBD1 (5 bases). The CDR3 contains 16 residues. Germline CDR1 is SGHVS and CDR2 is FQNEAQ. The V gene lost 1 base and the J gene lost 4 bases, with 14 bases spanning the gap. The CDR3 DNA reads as TGTGCCAGCAGCTTAGGGTGGGGCGAGACAAATCAGCCCCAGCATTTT. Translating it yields CASSLGWGETNQPQHF. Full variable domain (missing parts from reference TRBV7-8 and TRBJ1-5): GAGVSQSPRYKVAKRGQDVALRCDPISGHVSLFWYQQALGQGPEFLTYFQNEAQLDKSGLPSDRFFAERPEGSVSTLKIQRTQQEDSAVYLCASSLGWGETNQPQHFGDGTRLSIL.

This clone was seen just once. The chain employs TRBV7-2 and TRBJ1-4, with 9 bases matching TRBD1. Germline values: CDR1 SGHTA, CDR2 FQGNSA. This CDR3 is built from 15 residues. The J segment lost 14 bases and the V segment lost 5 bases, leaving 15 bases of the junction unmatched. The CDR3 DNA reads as TGTGCCAGCAGCACCCGACTGAAGGGACAGGGAAATCTGTTTTTT. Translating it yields CASSTRLKGQGNLFF.

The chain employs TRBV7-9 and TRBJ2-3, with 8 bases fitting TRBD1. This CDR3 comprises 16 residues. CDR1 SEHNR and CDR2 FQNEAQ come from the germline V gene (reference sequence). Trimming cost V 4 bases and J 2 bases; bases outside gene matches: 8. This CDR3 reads CASSSQGVTFTDTQYF. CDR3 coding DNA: TGTGCCAGCAGCTCACAGGGGGTAACCTTCACAGATACGCAGTATTTT. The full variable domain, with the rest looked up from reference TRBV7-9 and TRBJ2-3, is DTGVSQNPRHKITKRGQNVTFRCDPISEHNRLYWYRQTLGQGPEFLTYFQNEAQLEKSRLLSDRFSAERPKGSFSTLEIQRTEQGDSAMYLCASSSQGVTFTDTQYFGPGTRLTVL.

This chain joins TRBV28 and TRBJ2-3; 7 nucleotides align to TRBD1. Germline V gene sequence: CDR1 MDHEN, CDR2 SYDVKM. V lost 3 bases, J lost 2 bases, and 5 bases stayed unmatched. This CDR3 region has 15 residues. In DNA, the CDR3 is TGTGCCAGCAGTTTCCCGGGACAGTACACAGATACGCAGTATTTT. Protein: CASSFPGQYTDTQYF. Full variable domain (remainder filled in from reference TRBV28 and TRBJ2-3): DVKVTQSSRYLVKRTGEKVFLECVQDMDHENMFWYRQDPGLGLRLIYFSYDVKMKEKGDIPEGYSVSREKKERFSLILESASTNQTSMYLCASSFPGQYTDTQYFGPGTRLTVL.

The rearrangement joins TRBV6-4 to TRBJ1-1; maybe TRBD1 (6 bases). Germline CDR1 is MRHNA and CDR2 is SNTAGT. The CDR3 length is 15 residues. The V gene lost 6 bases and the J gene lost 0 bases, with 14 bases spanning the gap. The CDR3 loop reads CASRLETGLNTEAFF. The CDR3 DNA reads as TGTGCCAGCAGATTAGAGACAGGCCTGAACACTGAAGCTTTCTTT.

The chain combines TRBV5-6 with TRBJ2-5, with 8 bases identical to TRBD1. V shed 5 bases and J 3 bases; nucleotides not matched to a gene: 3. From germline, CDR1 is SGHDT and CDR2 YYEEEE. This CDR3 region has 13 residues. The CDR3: CASSWDRKETQYF. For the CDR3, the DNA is TGTGCCAGCAGTTGGGACAGGAAAGAGACCCAGTACTTC.

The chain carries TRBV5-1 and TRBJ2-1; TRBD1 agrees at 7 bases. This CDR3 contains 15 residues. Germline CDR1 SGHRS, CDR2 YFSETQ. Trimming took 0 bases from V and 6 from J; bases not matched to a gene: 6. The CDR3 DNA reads TGCGCCAGCAGCTTGGGAGGGTCAGGGGGCAATGAGCAGTTCTTC. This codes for CASSLGGSGGNEQFF.